This is a list of T cell receptor beta chains from one sample in a study of CD4 T cells in relation to SARS-CoV-2 and coronaviruses. The data were produced by immunoSEQ multiplex PCR, yet TCRdb's version contains in-frame clones alone and is incomplete. Of tens of thousands of clones in the sample, about 92% were seen once. The sample taken for sequencing was naive CD4+ T cells from PBMCs. The receptors originated from an adult with COVID-19. Both conserved end residues are trimmed from each CDR3. The order of the fields is CDR3 protein, V gene, J gene, clone size. Size is stated for part of the rows, as once, few or many counts, or as a class when the clone is expanded.

CDR3: SASYPDRGLYNEQF
V: TRBV20-1
J: TRBJ2-1
size: NA

CDR3: ATSRQGDQPQH
V: TRBV15
J: TRBJ1-5
size: NA

CDR3: ASSVATGGTEAF
V: TRBV9
J: TRBJ1-1
size: NA

CDR3: ASSQGAGGTLKIGQETQY
V: TRBV3-1/TRBV3-2
J: TRBJ2-5
size: NA

CDR3: ASSSLSSARAF
V: TRBV3-1/TRBV3-2
J: TRBJ1-1
size: NA

CDR3: ASSPRQGSHEQY
V: TRBV4-2
J: TRBJ2-7
size: NA

CDR3: ASSLGRNNEQF
V: TRBV7-2
J: TRBJ2-1
size: NA

CDR3: SAGLYNEQF
V: TRBV29-1
J: TRBJ2-1
size: NA

CDR3: ASSPDGTSPDRLH
V: TRBV18
J: TRBJ1-6
size: NA

CDR3: ASSFERNYEQY
V: TRBV7-2
J: TRBJ2-7
size: NA

CDR3: ASSLGANTGNEQF
V: TRBV7-9
J: TRBJ2-1
size: NA

CDR3: SPNCPGADQSYEQY
V: TRBV29-1
J: TRBJ2-7
size: NA

CDR3: ASSISGRHGYT
V: TRBV19
J: TRBJ1-2
size: NA

CDR3: AWSGQRNQPQH
V: TRBV30
J: TRBJ1-5
size: NA

CDR3: ASSSQSASYNSPLH
V: TRBV5-1
J: TRBJ1-6
size: NA

CDR3: ASSPQYTEAF
V: TRBV6-2/TRBV6-3
J: TRBJ1-1
size: NA

CDR3: ASSQNGLAGHLGPDTQY
V: TRBV4-2
J: TRBJ2-3
size: NA

CDR3: ASSERGGLARDTQY
V: TRBV9
J: TRBJ2-3
size: once

CDR3: ASSRRGRHLNEQF
V: TRBV4-1
J: TRBJ2-1
size: NA

CDR3: ASSQTGTSGLTDTQY
V: TRBV4-2
J: TRBJ2-3
size: NA

CDR3: ASSYTGTGIYEQY
V: TRBV6-2/TRBV6-3
J: TRBJ2-7
size: once

CDR3: ASSVGQGGQY
V: TRBV2
J: TRBJ2-4
size: NA

CDR3: SVRPESNTGELF
V: TRBV29-1
J: TRBJ2-2
size: NA

CDR3: ASSQALTEAF
V: TRBV2
J: TRBJ1-1
size: once

CDR3: ASRPDPRGLPHNEQF
V: TRBV28
J: TRBJ2-1
size: NA

CDR3: ASSPQETQY
V: TRBV18
J: TRBJ2-5
size: NA

CDR3: ASRGSLGKDTQY
V: TRBV2
J: TRBJ2-3
size: NA

CDR3: ASRSEGRGNYGYT
V: TRBV5-1
J: TRBJ1-2
size: NA

CDR3: ASSPRDRSSGANVLT
V: TRBV9
J: TRBJ2-6
size: NA

CDR3: ASQRDRTDTQY
V: TRBV28
J: TRBJ2-3
size: NA

CDR3: AWSFHGDQPQH
V: TRBV30
J: TRBJ1-5
size: NA

CDR3: ASRAGVGGNYGYT
V: TRBV28
J: TRBJ1-2
size: NA

CDR3: ASSLIIRTNTGELF
V: TRBV11-2
J: TRBJ2-2
size: NA

CDR3: ASRSWTGPLFYGYT
V: TRBV6-6
J: TRBJ1-2
size: few

CDR3: ASIPTFGSGKYNEQF
V: TRBV28
J: TRBJ2-1
size: NA

CDR3: ASSLEGQGGYNEQF
V: TRBV5-1
J: TRBJ2-1
size: NA

CDR3: ASSLMAGGTGVKPQH
V: TRBV7-2
J: TRBJ1-5
size: NA

CDR3: ASSISRGNEQF
V: TRBV5-1
J: TRBJ2-1
size: NA

CDR3: ASGDRGPNTEAF
V: TRBV28
J: TRBJ1-1
size: NA

CDR3: ASSIEGGQGPYEQY
V: TRBV19
J: TRBJ2-7
size: NA

CDR3: ASSRLAGGQSLGQETQY
V: TRBV2
J: TRBJ2-5
size: NA

CDR3: ASSADGRNEQF
V: TRBV9
J: TRBJ2-1
size: NA

CDR3: ASSLSPPDTQY
V: TRBV7-2
J: TRBJ2-3
size: NA

CDR3: ASSLLGGYNEQF
V: TRBV28
J: TRBJ2-1
size: NA

CDR3: ATSDGSKETQY
V: TRBV24-1
J: TRBJ2-5
size: NA

CDR3: AWRSGGRGYEQF
V: TRBV30
J: TRBJ2-1
size: NA

CDR3: ASSARGRVSEQF
V: TRBV5-8
J: TRBJ2-1
size: NA

CDR3: ASSPPGQRSGANVLT
V: TRBV4-1
J: TRBJ2-6
size: NA

CDR3: ASSQDLAGPYGYT
V: TRBV3-1/TRBV3-2
J: TRBJ1-2
size: NA

CDR3: ASSFSGQGGHEQY
V: TRBV7-3
J: TRBJ2-7
size: NA

CDR3: ASSLSLLEGPKYQETQY
V: TRBV28
J: TRBJ2-5
size: NA

CDR3: ASSRANTGELF
V: TRBV2
J: TRBJ2-2
size: NA

CDR3: ASSHWKRAQETQY
V: TRBV3-1/TRBV3-2
J: TRBJ2-5
size: NA

CDR3: ASSYGTGFLAGSSGGAHNEQF
V: TRBV28
J: TRBJ2-1
size: NA

CDR3: ASSQEQGNQPQH
V: TRBV4-3
J: TRBJ1-5
size: NA

CDR3: ASSPGLAGFNEQF
V: TRBV11-2
J: TRBJ2-1
size: NA

CDR3: ASSLGGLAGVVEQY
V: TRBV5-1
J: TRBJ2-7
size: once

CDR3: ASSPQKTRLSGNTIY
V: TRBV4-1
J: TRBJ1-3
size: NA

CDR3: ATSRGISGRNNEQF
V: TRBV15
J: TRBJ2-1
size: NA

CDR3: ASSHRDAKLYNYGYT
V: TRBV28
J: TRBJ1-2
size: few